This is a list of T cell receptor beta chains from one sample in a study of blood T cell repertoires in COVID-19. Repertoires were generated with immunoSEQ multiplex PCR, while TCRdb's copy carries only in-frame clones and drops some. The data hold under 250,000 clones, with around 83% observed a single time. Sequencing was performed on peripheral blood. The source is a man in his forties or fifties with active or convalescent COVID-19. CDR3s include the opening cysteine and the closing phenylalanine or tryptophan. D genes are given only for firm matches. The size of a clone is reported for some rows only, either as once, few or many, or as a class for expanded clones.

V	D	size	J	CDR3	DNA
TRBV7-2	NA	NA	TRBJ1-5	CASSPERDFWRQPQHF	TGTGCCAGCAGCCCTGAACGGGACTTTTGGCGACAGCCCCAGCATTTT
TRBV10-3	TRBD2	once	TRBJ2-1	CAISAREGRNEQFF	TGTGCCATCAGTGCGAGGGAGGGCCGGAATGAGCAGTTCTTC
TRBV9	NA	NA	TRBJ2-7	CASSVGPRSGADEQYF	TGTGCCAGCAGCGTAGGCCCTCGATCAGGGGCGGACGAGCAGTACTTC
TRBV5-1	NA	NA	TRBJ1-3	CASSLNPYRVGGNTIYF	TGCGCCAGCAGCTTGAATCCCTACAGGGTGGGCGGAAACACCATATATTTT
TRBV25-1	TRBD1	NA	TRBJ1-5	CASIPRTGGGGNQPQHF	TGTGCCAGCATCCCTCGGACAGGGGGCGGAGGCAATCAGCCCCAGCATTTT
TRBV24-1	NA	NA	TRBJ2-6	CATSDLRGANVLTF	TGTGCCACCAGTGATCTCCGTGGGGCCAACGTCCTGACTTTC
TRBV10-2	NA	few	TRBJ2-7	CASSEPTGYEQYF	TGCGCCAGCAGTGAGCCGACAGGCTACGAGCAGTACTTC
TRBV5-8	NA	NA	TRBJ2-1	CASSLGDISSGRLMNEQFF	TGTGCCAGCAGCTTGGGGGACATCTCCTCCGGGAGGTTAATGAATGAGCAGTTCTTC
TRBV6-5	NA	NA	TRBJ1-2	CASGGFTYGYTF	TGTGCCAGCGGAGGATTTACCTATGGCTACACCTTC
TRBV3-1/TRBV3-2	TRBD1	NA	TRBJ1-1	CASSQADRGDTEAFF	TGTGCCAGCAGCCAGGCGGACAGGGGAGATACTGAAGCTTTCTTT
TRBV7-6	TRBD2	NA	TRBJ2-2	CASSSGFPGLAVNTGELFF	TGTGCCAGCAGCTCGGGATTCCCGGGACTAGCGGTGAACACCGGGGAGCTGTTTTTT
TRBV6-5	NA	NA	TRBJ2-7	CASSYSSSPVQYF	TGTGCCAGCAGTTACTCCTCGAGCCCGGTGCAGTACTTC
TRBV19	TRBD1	NA	TRBJ1-1	CASSIDGTGTTEAFF	TGTGCCAGTAGTATAGATGGGACAGGGACAACTGAAGCTTTCTTT
TRBV30	NA	NA	TRBJ1-1	CACTSWEDTEAFF	TGTGCCTGTACGTCTTGGGAGGACACTGAAGCTTTCTTT
TRBV6-5	TRBD1	NA	TRBJ2-3	CASSYSGQDTDTQYF	TGTGCCAGCAGTTACTCAGGACAGGACACAGATACGCAGTATTTT
TRBV6-5	NA	NA	TRBJ1-5	CASSPQGSNQPQHF	TGTGCCAGCAGCCCACAGGGAAGCAATCAGCCCCAGCATTTT
TRBV6-5	NA	few	TRBJ2-2	CASNYRGNTGELFF	TGTGCCAGCAACTACCGAGGGAACACCGGGGAGCTGTTTTTT
TRBV6-4	NA	once	TRBJ1-5	CASSEQGGNQPQHF	TGTGCCAGCAGTGAACAGGGTGGAAATCAGCCCCAGCATTTT
TRBV25-1	NA	few	TRBJ1-1	CASRMTENTEAFF	TGTGCCAGCCGTATGACAGAGAACACTGAAGCTTTCTTT
TRBV6-1	NA	NA	TRBJ1-5	CASSEILGQPQHF	TGTGCCAGCAGTGAGATTCTAGGTCAGCCCCAGCATTTT
TRBV5-4	TRBD2	NA	TRBJ2-1	CASSFSSSGGVYNEQFF	TGTGCCAGCAGCTTTTCATCTAGCGGGGGGGTTTACAATGAGCAGTTCTTC
TRBV5-1	TRBD2	NA	TRBJ2-1	CASSLGGASYNEQFF	TGCGCCAGCAGCCTCGGGGGGGCTTCCTACAATGAGCAGTTCTTC
TRBV5-1	TRBD2	NA	TRBJ2-3	CASSAGLAVDTQYF	TGCGCCAGCAGCGCCGGACTAGCGGTAGATACGCAGTATTTT
TRBV18	NA	once	TRBJ1-1	CASSPPGGVSNTEAFF	TGTGCCAGCTCACCACCGGGAGGGGTCTCAAACACTGAAGCTTTCTTT
TRBV6-1	NA	NA	TRBJ2-7	CASSGSTVLSSYEQYF	TGTGCCAGCAGTGGATCGACAGTTCTGAGCTCCTACGAGCAGTACTTC
TRBV24-1	NA	NA	TRBJ2-7	CATSGGESDEQYF	TGTGCCACCAGTGGTGGAGAGTCCGACGAGCAGTACTTC
TRBV5-5	TRBD1	few	TRBJ1-2	CASSSPSGTGRDGYTF	TGTGCCAGCAGCTCGCCCTCAGGGACAGGGAGGGATGGCTACACCTTC
TRBV30	NA	NA	TRBJ1-1	CAWNGNTGVYTEAFF	TGTGCCTGGAACGGCAACACGGGGGTTTACACTGAAGCTTTCTTT
TRBV3-1/TRBV3-2	NA	many	TRBJ1-2	CASSPRGGVHGYTF	TGTGCCAGCAGCCCCAGAGGGGGTGTCCATGGCTACACCTTC
TRBV24-1	NA	NA	TRBJ2-1	CATSDLGGGSSYNEQFF	TGTGCCACCAGTGATTTAGGGGGGGGAAGCTCCTACAATGAGCAGTTCTTC
TRBV30	NA	NA	TRBJ2-7	CAWKRHYEQYF	TGTGCCTGGAAAAGACACTACGAGCAGTACTTC
TRBV11-3	NA	once	TRBJ2-7	CASTPAGHYEQYF	TGTGCCAGCACGCCAGCGGGTCACTACGAGCAGTACTTC
TRBV10-3	TRBD1	NA	TRBJ2-1	CAISTTGTASYNEQFF	TGTGCCATCAGTACTACCGGGACAGCCTCCTACAATGAGCAGTTCTTC
TRBV28	NA	NA	TRBJ1-2	CASSLWGGIYGYTF	TGTGCCAGCAGTTTATGGGGGGGAATCTATGGCTACACCTTC
TRBV30	NA	NA	TRBJ1-6	CAWSFTSPDSPLHF	TGTGCCTGGAGCTTCACCTCACCGGATTCACCCCTCCACTTT
TRBV9	NA	NA	TRBJ1-1	CASSVTPRVSAEAFF	TGTGCCAGCAGCGTCACACCCAGGGTATCCGCTGAAGCTTTCTTT
TRBV5-5	NA	once	TRBJ1-2	CASSSFLDRTYGYTF	TGTGCCAGCAGCTCTTTCCTAGACCGAACCTATGGCTACACCTTC
TRBV19	TRBD1	NA	TRBJ1-6	CASSANRGGSPLHF	TGTGCCAGTAGTGCAAACAGGGGTGGTTCACCCCTCCACTTT
TRBV30	NA	NA	TRBJ1-2	CAWSRLPDSNGYTF	TGTGCCTGGAGTCGGTTACCAGACTCTAATGGCTACACCTTC
TRBV4-1	TRBD1	NA	TRBJ1-1	CASSPTGGAAQAEAFF	TGCGCCAGCAGCCCAACAGGGGGCGCCGCTCAGGCTGAAGCTTTCTTT
TRBV24-1	TRBD2	NA	TRBJ2-1	CATSEPPIRGRAGNEQFF	TGTGCCACCAGTGAACCCCCCATTCGTGGGAGGGCGGGAAATGAGCAGTTCTTC
TRBV15	TRBD2	NA	TRBJ2-2	CATSRAGGGLATPGELFF	TGTGCCACCAGCAGAGCTGGGGGAGGGCTAGCGACCCCCGGGGAGCTGTTTTTT
TRBV4-1	TRBD1	NA	TRBJ2-7	CASSHRTGVGEQYF	TGCGCCAGCAGCCACCGGACAGGGGTTGGCGAGCAGTACTTC
TRBV2	NA	NA	TRBJ1-5	CASSEAPTLKGYSNQPQHF	TGTGCCAGCAGTGAAGCGCCCACTCTCAAGGGGTATTCCAATCAGCCCCAGCATTTT
TRBV29-1	TRBD1	NA	TRBJ1-5	CSASGGTGVNQPQHF	TGCAGCGCGTCCGGCGGGACAGGGGTTAATCAGCCCCAGCATTTT
TRBV5-1	TRBD1	NA	TRBJ2-4	CASSVGQGSIQYF	TGCGCCAGCAGCGTGGGACAGGGTAGCATTCAGTACTTC
TRBV19	TRBD1	NA	TRBJ1-1	CASSRQGVNTEAFF	TGTGCCAGTAGTAGACAGGGGGTGAACACTGAAGCTTTCTTT
TRBV29-1	TRBD1	once	TRBJ1-1	CSVERGTVNTEAFF	TGCAGCGTTGAGAGAGGGACAGTGAACACTGAAGCTTTCTTT
TRBV7-8	NA	NA	TRBJ1-2	CASSSRQESSYGYTF	TGTGCCAGCAGCTCCCGACAGGAAAGTAGCTATGGCTACACCTTC
TRBV27	NA	NA	TRBJ2-1	CASRNGQWAANEQFF	TGTGCCAGCAGAAACGGACAGTGGGCCGCCAATGAGCAGTTCTTC
TRBV7-9	NA	NA	TRBJ1-1	CASNRLNTEAFF	TGTGCCAGCAACAGGCTGAACACTGAAGCTTTCTTT
TRBV4-2	TRBD1	NA	TRBJ1-2	CASSQGSGQGAVSYGYTF	TGTGCCAGCAGCCAAGGATCGGGACAGGGGGCAGTAAGCTATGGCTACACCTTC
TRBV29-1	TRBD1	NA	TRBJ1-1	CSARRSGTDTEAFF	TGCAGCGCTCGTCGCTCCGGGACAGACACTGAAGCTTTCTTT
TRBV10-3	NA	NA	TRBJ1-5	CAISESRGNQPQHF	TGTGCCATCAGTGAGTCCAGGGGCAATCAGCCCCAGCATTTT
TRBV11-3	NA	NA	TRBJ2-7	CASSLESGTGSYEQYF	TGTGCCAGCAGCTTAGAATCCGGCACAGGGTCCTACGAGCAGTACTTC
TRBV19	TRBD1	few	TRBJ1-1	CASSIAPLQGENTEAFF	TGTGCCAGTAGTATAGCCCCGCTACAGGGGGAGAACACTGAAGCTTTCTTT
TRBV6-5	TRBD1	NA	TRBJ1-1	CASSRSDRGEAFF	TGTGCCAGCAGTCGCTCGGACAGGGGTGAAGCTTTCTTT
TRBV27	NA	NA	TRBJ1-4	CASSPNEGGEKLFF	TGTGCCAGCAGTCCCAATGAGGGCGGGGAAAAACTGTTTTTT